This is a list of T cell receptor beta chains from one sample in a study of blood T cell repertoires in COVID-19. Some clones are missing from TCRdb's copy, which holds only in-frame ones; the method was immunoSEQ multiplex PCR. Of 200,000 to 250,000 clones listed, approximately 82% are singletons. Source material: PBMCs or T cells enriched from blood (not recorded which). The receptors stem from a man aged 35 to 55 who had recovered from COVID-19. The CDR3 runs from the conserved cysteine through the conserved F or W. D genes are given only for firm matches. A row's size may be missing; if present it is once, few, many or a size class.

CDR3	DNA	J	size	D	V
CASSEAGEGDYIQYF	TGTGCCAGCAGTGAAGCGGGAGAGGGGGATTACATTCAGTACTTC	TRBJ2-4	-	-	TRBV2
CASSLSWTGVDNQPQHF	TGTGCCAGCAGTTTATCGTGGACAGGGGTGGACAATCAGCCCCAGCATTTT	TRBJ1-5	-	TRBD1	TRBV27
CASSRGTGSTQPQHF	TGTGCCAGCAGCCGCGGGACAGGGTCTACTCAGCCCCAGCATTTT	TRBJ1-5	-	TRBD1	TRBV16
CASRNLAGASTDTQYF	TGTGCCAGCAGAAACCTAGCGGGGGCTAGCACAGATACGCAGTATTTT	TRBJ2-3	-	TRBD2	TRBV6-6
CASSRWDRPLQPQHF	TGTGCCAGCTCACGATGGGACAGACCCCTTCAGCCCCAGCATTTT	TRBJ1-5	-	TRBD1	TRBV18
CAIREAPGGGTGPEAFF	TGTGCCATCAGGGAGGCCCCGGGGGGGGGCACGGGCCCTGAAGCTTTCTTT	TRBJ1-1	-	-	TRBV10-3
CASRGEVDYGYTF	TGTGCCAGCAGGGGGGAGGTGGACTATGGCTACACCTTC	TRBJ1-2	-	-	TRBV6-5
CASSHPRTDGYTF	TGCGCCAGCAGCCACCCCAGGACAGATGGCTACACCTTC	TRBJ1-2	-	-	TRBV4-1
CASSHPSPGSQTYEQYF	TGTGCCAGCAGTCACCCCTCCCCCGGGAGCCAAACCTACGAGCAGTACTTC	TRBJ2-7	once	-	TRBV6-6
CASSLTRDREAFF	TGCGCCAGCAGCTTGACAAGGGACAGGGAAGCTTTCTTT	TRBJ1-1	once	TRBD1	TRBV5-1
CASSLIRQGWNTEAFF	TGTGCCAGCAGTTTGATTCGACAAGGATGGAACACTGAAGCTTTCTTT	TRBJ1-1	-	-	TRBV27
CASSYRDEQFF	TGTGCCAGCAGTTACCGCGATGAGCAGTTCTTC	TRBJ2-1	-	-	TRBV6-5
CASSNRGAANTEAFF	TGTGCCAGTAGTAATCGGGGAGCGGCGAACACTGAAGCTTTCTTT	TRBJ1-1	once	-	TRBV19
CATSSPRLAVYEQYF	TGTGCCACCAGCAGTCCGAGACTAGCGGTCTACGAGCAGTACTTC	TRBJ2-7	once	TRBD2	TRBV15
CASSLRQGAQDTQYF	TGTGCCAGCAGCTTGAGACAGGGGGCACAAGATACGCAGTATTTT	TRBJ2-3	-	TRBD1	TRBV7-2
CASSLEPETQYF	TGTGCCAGCAGCCTAGAGCCAGAGACCCAGTACTTC	TRBJ2-5	-	-	TRBV6-5
CASSKAVCYGEQPQHF	TGTGCCAGCAGCAAAGCGGTTTGCTACGGGGAACAGCCCCAGCATTTT	TRBJ1-5	-	-	TRBV21-1
CASSLKPNYGYTF	TGTGCCAGCAGTTTAAAGCCTAACTATGGCTACACCTTC	TRBJ1-2	-	-	TRBV12-3/TRBV12-4
CASSLNPGLAENEQFF	TGTGCCAGCAGCCTTAATCCGGGACTAGCGGAAAATGAGCAGTTCTTC	TRBJ2-1	-	TRBD2	TRBV4-2
CASSIDLLPGGRQPQHF	TGTGCCAGTAGTATAGATCTTCTGCCAGGGGGAAGACAGCCCCAGCATTTT	TRBJ1-5	-	TRBD1	TRBV19
CASSFPSRGSYYEQYF	TGTGCCAGCAGTTTCCCTTCGAGGGGGTCGTATTACGAGCAGTACTTC	TRBJ2-7	-	-	TRBV6-2/TRBV6-3
CASSHTPSGVETQYF	TGTGCCAGCAGCCACACTCCTAGCGGGGTAGAGACCCAGTACTTC	TRBJ2-5	-	TRBD2	TRBV3-1/TRBV3-2
CATLGANEKLFF	TGCGCCACCCTTGGGGCCAATGAAAAACTGTTTTTT	TRBJ1-4	-	-	TRBV4-1
CATSRVESSGNTIYF	TGTGCCACCAGCAGAGTTGAGTCCTCTGGAAACACCATATATTTT	TRBJ1-3	-	-	TRBV15
CASSPQGTGNTIYF	TGTGCCAGCTCACCGCAGGGGACGGGAAACACCATATATTTT	TRBJ1-3	-	-	TRBV18